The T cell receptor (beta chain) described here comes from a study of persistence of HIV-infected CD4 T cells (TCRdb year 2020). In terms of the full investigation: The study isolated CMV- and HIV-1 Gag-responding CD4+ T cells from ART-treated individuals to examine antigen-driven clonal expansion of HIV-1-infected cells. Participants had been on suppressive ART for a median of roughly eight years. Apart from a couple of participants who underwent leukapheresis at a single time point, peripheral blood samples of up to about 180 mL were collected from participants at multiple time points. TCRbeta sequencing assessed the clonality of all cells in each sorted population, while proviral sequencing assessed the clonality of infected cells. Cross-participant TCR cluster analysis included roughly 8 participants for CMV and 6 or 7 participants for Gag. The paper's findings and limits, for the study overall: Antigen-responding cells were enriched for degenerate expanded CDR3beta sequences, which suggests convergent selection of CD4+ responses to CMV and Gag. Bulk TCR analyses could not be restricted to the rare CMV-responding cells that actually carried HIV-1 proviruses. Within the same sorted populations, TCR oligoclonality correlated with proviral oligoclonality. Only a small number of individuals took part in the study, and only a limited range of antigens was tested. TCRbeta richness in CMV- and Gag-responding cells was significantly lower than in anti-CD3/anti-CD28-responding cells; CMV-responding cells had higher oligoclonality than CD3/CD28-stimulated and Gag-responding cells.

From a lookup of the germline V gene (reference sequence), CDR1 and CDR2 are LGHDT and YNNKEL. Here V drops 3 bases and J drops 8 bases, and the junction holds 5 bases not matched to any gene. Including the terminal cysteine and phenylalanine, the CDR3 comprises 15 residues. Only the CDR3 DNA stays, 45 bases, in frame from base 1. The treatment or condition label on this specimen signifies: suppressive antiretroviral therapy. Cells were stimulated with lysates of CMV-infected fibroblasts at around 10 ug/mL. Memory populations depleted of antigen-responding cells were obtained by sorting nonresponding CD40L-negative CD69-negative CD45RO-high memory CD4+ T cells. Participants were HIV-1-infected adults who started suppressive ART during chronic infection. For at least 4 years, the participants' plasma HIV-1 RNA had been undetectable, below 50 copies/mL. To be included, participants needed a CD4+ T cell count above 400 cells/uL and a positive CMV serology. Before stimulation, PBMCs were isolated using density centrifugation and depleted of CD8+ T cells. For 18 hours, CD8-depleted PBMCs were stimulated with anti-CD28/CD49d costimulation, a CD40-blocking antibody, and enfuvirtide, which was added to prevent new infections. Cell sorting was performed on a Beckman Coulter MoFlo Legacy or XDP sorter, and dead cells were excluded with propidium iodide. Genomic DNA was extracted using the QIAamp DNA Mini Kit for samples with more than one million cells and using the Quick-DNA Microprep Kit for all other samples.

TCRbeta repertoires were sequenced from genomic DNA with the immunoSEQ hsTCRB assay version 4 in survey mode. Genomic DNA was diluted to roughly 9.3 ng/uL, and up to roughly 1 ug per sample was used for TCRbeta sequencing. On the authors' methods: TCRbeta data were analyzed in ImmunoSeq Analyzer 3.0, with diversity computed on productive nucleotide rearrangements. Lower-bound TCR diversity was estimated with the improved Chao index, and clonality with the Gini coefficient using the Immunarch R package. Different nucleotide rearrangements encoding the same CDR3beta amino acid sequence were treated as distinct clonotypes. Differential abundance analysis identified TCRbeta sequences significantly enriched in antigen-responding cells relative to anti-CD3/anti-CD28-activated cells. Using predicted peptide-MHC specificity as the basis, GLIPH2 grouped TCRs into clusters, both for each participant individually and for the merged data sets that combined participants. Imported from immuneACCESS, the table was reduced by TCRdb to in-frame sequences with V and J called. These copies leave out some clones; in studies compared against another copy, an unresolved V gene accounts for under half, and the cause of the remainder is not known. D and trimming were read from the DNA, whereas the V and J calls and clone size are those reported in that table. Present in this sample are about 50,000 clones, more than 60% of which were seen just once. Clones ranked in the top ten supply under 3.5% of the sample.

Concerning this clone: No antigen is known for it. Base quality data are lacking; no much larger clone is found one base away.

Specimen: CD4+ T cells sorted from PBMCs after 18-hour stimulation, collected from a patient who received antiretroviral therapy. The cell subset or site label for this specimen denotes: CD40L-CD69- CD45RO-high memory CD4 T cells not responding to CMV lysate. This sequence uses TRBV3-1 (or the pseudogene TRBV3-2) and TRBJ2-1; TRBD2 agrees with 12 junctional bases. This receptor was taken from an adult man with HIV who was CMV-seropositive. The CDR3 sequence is CASSHLAGGGDEQFF. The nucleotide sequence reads TGTGCCAGCAGCCATCTAGCGGGAGGGGGCGATGAGCAGTTCTTC.